These 23 T cell receptor beta chains were sequenced from one sample in a study of cytomegalovirus exposure and HLA in healthy donors. The PCR made use of 60 Vbeta and 13 Jbeta primers. Clones were read by immunoSEQ multiplex PCR, and TCRdb kept only the in-frame ones, dropping some. The sample lists approximately 120,000 clones, approximately 80% seen once, with around 10% in the top ten. Sequences were obtained from PBMCs. The receptors were sampled from a woman aged 40 to 50 in good health and CMV-seropositive.

The chain couples TRBV30 to TRBJ1-5, with TRBD1 matching over 8 bases. Germline V gene sequence: CDR1 GTSNPN, CDR2 SVGIG (reference sequence). The CDR3 has 15 amino acids. The V segment lost 3 bases and the J segment 4 bases; nucleotides outside the gene matches: 8. The DNA for the CDR3 is TGTGCCTGGAGCTTAACCGGGACAGGTAATCAGCCCCAGCATTTT. It translates to CAWSLTGTGNQPQHF.

The chain carries TRBV7-2 and TRBJ1-2; 7 bases fit TRBD1. This CDR3 contains 15 residues. Germline trimming cut 1 base from V and 4 bases from J; bases unmatched to any gene: 6. Germline lookup yields CDR1 SGHTA and CDR2 FQGNSA. The CDR3: CASSLEAGGSYGYTF. The CDR3 DNA sequence: TGTGCCAGCAGCTTAGAGGCAGGGGGAAGCTATGGCTACACCTTC.

The chain uses TRBV2 and TRBJ2-7, with 12 bases fitting TRBD2. The CDR3 has 15 residues. V shed 6 bases, J shed 6 bases, and the junction held 9 bases outside the gene matches. The germline V gene has CDR1 SNHLY and CDR2 FYNNEI. CDR3 DNA: TGTGCCAGCAGGATTACTAGCGGGGGGCCGCCCGAGCAGTACTTC. This codes for CASRITSGGPPEQYF.

This clone was recorded once. The rearrangement joins TRBV2 to TRBJ1-2; no clear D. CDR3 length: 13 amino acids. Germline lookup yields CDR1 SNHLY and CDR2 FYNNEI. Trimming removed 4 bases from V and 4 bases from J, with 10 bases in between. The CDR3 nucleotides are TGTGCCAGCAGTGTTGTGGTGAGCTATGGCTACACCTTC. Protein: CASSVVVSYGYTF.

The chain carries TRBV4-1 and TRBJ2-4, with 8 bases fitting TRBD1. Looked up from germline, CDR1 is MGHRA and CDR2 is YSYEKL. CDR3 length: 14 amino acids. V lost 7 bases and J lost 8; bases outside the gene matches: 10. CDR3 nucleotide sequence: TGCGCCAGCAACCCGAACGACAGGGGCTACATTCAGTACTTC. Its translation: CASNPNDRGYIQYF.

The gene calls are TRBV10-2 and TRBJ2-7, with 8 bases that match TRBD2. Germline V CDR1 and CDR2: WSHSY, SAAADI. This CDR3 has 19 residues. Germline trimming cut 2 bases from V and 1 base from J; bases unmatched to any gene: 16. CDR3 sequence (DNA): TGCGCCAGCAGTGAGAGGACCCGGGAGGGGGGGAAGATATCCTACGAGCAGTACTTC. It translates to CASSERTREGGKISYEQYF.

V usage is TRBV7-2 and J usage is TRBJ2-7; 8 bases line up with TRBD2. The germline gives CDR1 SGHTA, CDR2 FQGNSA. Losses at the gene ends were 2 bases for V and 2 bases for J; bases not matched to a gene: 5. The CDR3 consists of 15 residues. CDR3 DNA: TGTGCCAGCAGCTTAAGGGCGGGGGGAACCTACGAGCAGTACTTC. Its translation: CASSLRAGGTYEQYF. The complete variable domain, with remaining parts taken from reference TRBV7-2 and TRBJ2-7, reads GAGVSQSPSNKVTEKGKDVELRCDPISGHTALYWYRQSLGQGLEFLIYFQGNSAPDKSGLPSDRFSAERTGGSVSTLTIQRTQQEDSAVYLCASSLRAGGTYEQYFGPGTRLTVT.

The chain joins TRBV7-3 to TRBJ2-2; TRBD1 aligns across 8 bases. This CDR3 has 16 residues. Germline V lookup: CDR1 SGHTA, CDR2 FQGTGA. Trimming removed 4 bases from V and 1 base from J; junction bases left unmatched: 5. The CDR3 reads CASSSQGARNTGELFF. The DNA of the CDR3 is TGTGCCAGCAGCTCTCAGGGGGCGCGGAACACCGGGGAGCTGTTTTTT.

The rearrangement links TRBV5-1 to TRBJ2-7; TRBD1 agrees at 8 bases. This CDR3 region has 13 residues. Germline V gene sequence: CDR1 SGHRS, CDR2 YFSETQ. The trim removed 3 bases at V and 6 bases at J, leaving 5 bases unmatched. The CDR3 sequence: CASSSTGEIEQYF. Here the CDR3 DNA reads TGCGCCAGCAGCTCGACAGGGGAGATCGAGCAGTACTTC.

This rearrangement joins TRBV6-1 to TRBJ1-1; D gene ambiguous. The V and J ends lost 2 bases and 5 bases respectively, with 12 bases between them. Germline-derived CDR1 and CDR2 are MNHNS and SASEGT. This CDR3 has 14 amino acids. The CDR3 DNA reads TGTGCCAGCAGTGAAAGGTTTCTGAGGACTGAAGCTTTCTTT. The encoded protein is CASSERFLRTEAFF.

The gene calls are TRBV5-6 and TRBJ1-1; 7 bases match TRBD1. V shed 0 bases and J 4 bases; nucleotides not matched to a gene: 6. The CDR3 has 15 amino acids. Germline V lookup: CDR1 SGHDT, CDR2 YYEEEE. The CDR3 DNA follows: TGTGCCAGCAGCTTGGGAGGGGGCGCGCCCACTGAAGCTTTCTTT. As protein: CASSLGGGAPTEAFF.

V is TRBV10-2 and J is TRBJ1-2; 9 bases map to TRBD1. Germline-derived CDR1 and CDR2 are WSHSY and SAAADI. V was pared by 5 bases and J by 5 bases, with 6 bases of the junction left unmatched. CDR3 length equals 14 residues. The CDR3 DNA is TGCGCCAGCAGTCCCCTGGGACAGGGTTATGGCTACACCTTC. This codes for CASSPLGQGYGYTF.

The rearrangement uses TRBV30 and TRBJ1-5; TRBD1 matches 7 bases. CDR1 GTSNPN and CDR2 SVGIG come from the germline V gene (reference sequence). The CDR3 is 13 amino acids. The junction had 6 bases not matched to a gene; V was cut back by 7 bases and J by 3 bases. The CDR3 sequence is CASLGTVNQPQHF. The DNA of the CDR3 is TGTGCCTCCCTGGGGACAGTCAATCAGCCCCAGCATTTT.

The chain has TRBV2 and TRBJ1-5; perhaps TRBD1 as D (5 bases). The germline V gene has CDR1 SNHLY and CDR2 FYNNEI. CDR3 length: 13 residues. The V end lost 5 bases, the J end lost 5 bases, and 10 bases lay between the germline ends. DNA for the CDR3: TGTGCCAGCAGTAGGGGTGGTTATCAGCCCCAGCATTTT. Encoded protein: CASSRGGYQPQHF.

The chain links TRBV6-1 to TRBJ1-5; tentatively, D is TRBD1 (6 bases). In germline, CDR1 is MNHNS, CDR2 SASEGT. Trimming left V 4 bases short and J 7 bases short, with 14 bases between. The CDR3 totals 14 residues. CDR3 loop: CASSVGGAAQPQHF. CDR3 sequence (DNA): TGTGCCAGCAGTGTTGGGGGGGCGGCACAGCCCCAGCATTTT.

The J gene is TRBJ1-6, the V gene TRBV30, with D maybe TRBD1 (6 bases). Deletions cut 5 bases from V and 4 bases from J, with 12 bases between. Germline CDR1 reads GTSNPN; CDR2 reads SVGIG (reference sequence). The CDR3 runs 14 residues. The CDR3 loop is CAWANREYNSPLHF. The CDR3 DNA is TGTGCCTGGGCCAACAGGGAGTATAATTCACCCCTCCACTTT.

This clone has just a few counts. This sequence joins TRBV29-1 and TRBJ2-1, with a weak D call TRBD1 (5 bases). Germline lookup yields CDR1 SQVTM and CDR2 ANQGSEA. The CDR3 length is 11 residues. Trimming shortened V by 6 bases and J by 6 bases, and 9 bases separated the two germline ends. The CDR3 sequence is CSVGQSNEQFF. DNA of the CDR3: TGCAGCGTGGGGCAGTCCAATGAGCAGTTCTTC.

The J gene is TRBJ2-7, the V gene TRBV5-1, with TRBD1 as a possible D gene (5 bases). The CDR3 totals 13 residues. V was shortened by 4 bases and J by 2 bases, with 10 bases between the two germline ends. Germline CDR1 and CDR2: SGHRS and YFSETQ. The CDR3 here is CASSGAGPYEQYF. CDR3 nucleotide sequence: TGCGCCAGCAGCGGGGCAGGGCCCTACGAGCAGTACTTC.

This clone appeared once. The chain joins TRBV4-1 to TRBJ1-2, with D hard to call. CDR3 length equals 18 residues. Trimming left V 1 base short and J 0 bases short, with 18 bases between. Germline V CDR1 and CDR2: MGHRA, YSYEKL. The CDR3 loop is CASSQVTGIWEANYGYTF. The CDR3 DNA reads TGCGCCAGCAGCCAAGTGACCGGGATTTGGGAAGCTAACTATGGCTACACCTTC.

The chain employs TRBV5-4 and TRBJ1-6; D gene ambiguous. The V end lost 3 bases, the J end lost 0 bases, and 10 bases lay between the germline ends. Germline assignment: CDR1 SGHNT and CDR2 YYREEE (reference sequence). CDR3 length: 16 amino acids. The CDR3 DNA is TGTGCCAGCAGCTCAGCGGGGAGCTCCTATAATTCACCCCTCCACTTT. Translation: CASSSAGSSYNSPLHF.

In this sample, this clone turned up once. The chain is built from TRBV5-4 and TRBJ1-1, with D maybe TRBD1 (5 bases). CDR3 size: 12 residues. The germline V gene encodes CDR1 SGHNT and CDR2 YYREEE (reference sequence). Trimming pared 0 bases from V and 10 bases from J, leaving 10 bases between. The CDR3, as DNA: TGTGCCAGCAGCTTGGCGCGGGGCGGAGCTTTCTTT. It encodes CASSLARGGAFF.

This chain's CDR3 is CASSVTSGVGDTQYF. The CDR3 nucleotides are TGTGCCAGCAGTGTGACTAGCGGGGTGGGGGATACGCAGTATTTT. The genes are TRBV2 and TRBJ2-3, with TRBD2 identical over 11 bases. The CDR3 runs 15 residues. Germline CDR1 SNHLY, CDR2 FYNNEI. V was clipped by 4 bases and J by 6 bases; unmatched bases: 6. Filled out from reference TRBV2 and TRBJ2-3, the complete variable domain reads EPEVTQTPSHQVTQMGQEVILRCVPISNHLYFYWYRQILGQKVEFLVSFYNNEISEKSEIFDDQFSVERPDGSNFTLKIRSTKLEDSAMYFCASSVTSGVGDTQYFGPGTRLTVL.

V gene TRBV5-1 combines with J gene TRBJ2-3; 10 bases are a match to TRBD2. CDR3 length equals 16 residues. V lost 4 bases, J lost 1 base, and 6 bases stayed unmatched. Germline V gene data show CDR1 as SGHRS and CDR2 as YFSETQ. CDR3 nucleotides: TGCGCCAGCAGCACAACTAGCGGGGCTGGCACAGATACGCAGTATTTT. Amino acid sequence: CASSTTSGAGTDTQYF. Drawing the rest from reference TRBV5-1 and TRBJ2-3, the complete variable domain is KAGVTQTPRYLIKTRGQQVTLSCSPISGHRSVSWYQQTPGQGLQFLFEYFSETQRNKGNFPGRFSGRQFSNSRSEMNVSTLELGDSALYLCASSTTSGAGTDTQYFGPGTRLTVL.